This entry features one T cell receptor beta chain sequence. The antigen is not known. Clones were sequenced by immunoSEQ multiplex PCR, and TCRdb holds only the in-frame ones, with some missing. The repertoire holds about 54,000 clones, approximately 89% seen once, with more than 9% in the top ten. The sample comes from a study of PD-1 blockade in classical Hodgkin lymphoma. Trimming removed 5 bases at V and 6 bases at J, with 14 bases between. CDR1 and CDR2 (germline): SGHTA, FQGTGA. This CDR3 has 14 amino acids. Every one of the patients relapsed after autologous stem cell transplantation (brentuximab vedotin exposure was variable). Under best response, outcomes were complete response, partial response or progressive disease. Broader study findings: Exclusion applied to patients who initiated nivolumab less than 1 year following ASCT.

The sequence was obtained from a human donor with classical Hodgkin lymphoma. The chain recombines TRBV7-3 with TRBJ2-1; unclear D gene. This specimen was peripheral blood mononuclear cells (PBMCs), taken before the second cycle of nivolumab. CDR3 in amino acids: CASSNFTSLNEQFF. DNA of the CDR3: TGTGCCAGCAGCAATTTTACAAGTCTCAATGAGCAGTTCTTC.